Sequencing of this T cell receptor (beta chain) was carried out in a study of cytomegalovirus exposure and HLA in healthy donors. TCRdb keeps only in-frame clones here, not all; method: immunoSEQ multiplex PCR. The data contain 70,000 or so clones, nearly 95% of them seen just once; the ten biggest clones take up 1.5% to 1.9%. Germline-derived CDR1 and CDR2 are MDHEN and SYDVKM. The V end lost 5 bases, the J end lost 3 bases, and 14 bases lay between the germline ends. The CDR3 totals 14 residues. The chain has TRBV28 and TRBJ2-7; D gene ambiguous. This receptor was taken from a man aged 18 to 30 in good health and CMV-seropositive. Sequenced: PBMCs. The CDR3 sequence: CASSAFDTYYEQYF. CDR3 bases: TGTGCCAGCAGTGCATTTGACACCTACTACGAGCAGTACTTC.